The clone carrying this TCR beta chain was seen just once. Treatment of the sample: oral pan-JAK inhibitor, 5-10 mg twice daily. There are 14 residues in the CDR3. V was shortened by 1 base and J by 0 bases, with 7 bases between the two germline ends. Germline V gene lookup returns CDR1 SGHTA and CDR2 FQGNSA. These data originate in a study of CD8+ T cells in alopecia areata. RNA was isolated and reverse transcribed to cDNA, the sequencing template. Measured with immunoSEQ multiplex PCR; TCRdb has only the in-frame clones, and not every one. The sample holds approximately 110,000 clones, roughly 50% seen once.

The receptor comes from a human donor with alopecia areata. The V call is TRBV7-2, the J call TRBJ2-7; the D is unclear. Sequencing was performed on CD8+ T cells sorted from blood, taken at week 24, from a patient treated with tofacitinib. Written as DNA, the CDR3 is TGTGCCAGCAGCTTAGTTGGGTACTCCTACGAGCAGTACTTC. It yields the protein CASSLVGYSYEQYF.